The 23 T cell receptor beta chains given below trace back to one sample, sequenced in a study of T cell repertoires in cytomegalovirus infection. For these receptors, no antigen is known. TCRdb ran MiXCR on the reads and lists one entry per CDR3 protein. Here the sample spans tens of thousands of distinct CDR3 sequences, around 20% being singletons. This specimen was CD8+ T cells from cultured PBMCs, taken from culture after CMV antigen stimulation. The source of these receptors is a human donor in good health (CMV status not recorded). Some clones in this sample may be carry-over from other donors' samples.

This clonotype was observed a few times. The V and J genes are TRBV12-3 or TRBV12-4 and TRBJ2-3; D unresolved. The CDR3 sequence is 17 residues long. The ends were cut back, 3 bases at V and 0 bases at J, with 16 bases in the middle. Written as DNA, the CDR3 is TGTGCCAGCAGTTTCATTGAAGACCCTTATAGCACAGATACGCAGTATTTT. It is translated as CASSFIEDPYSTDTQYF.

J is TRBJ2-3 and V is TRBV2; 11 nucleotides align to TRBD2. The V segment lost 1 base and the J segment 1 base; nucleotides outside the gene matches: 13. The CDR3 runs 20 residues. Germline-derived CDR1 and CDR2 are SNHLY and FYNNEI. The CDR3 bases are TGTGCCAGCAGTGAAGAGTGGCTAGCGGGGGGTCTGGGACGCACAGATACGCAGTATTTT. Its protein is CASSEEWLAGGLGRTDTQYF.

This clonotype has a count of ten or more. J is TRBJ2-7 and V is TRBV7-2; TRBD1 might be the D (5 bases). The CDR3 loop spans 14 amino acids. Per germline, CDR1 SGHTA and CDR2 FQGNSA. V dropped 1 base and J dropped 7 bases, with 14 bases sitting between them. The CDR3: CASSLEGPAKEQYF. In DNA, the CDR3 is TGTGCCAGCAGCTTAGAGGGGCCGGCGAAAGAGCAGTACTTC.

This clonotype was picked up a small number of times. This rearrangement joins TRBV7-2 to TRBJ2-1, with 13 bases matching TRBD2. In germline, CDR1 is SGHTA, CDR2 FQGNSA. V was pared by 5 bases and J by 0 bases, with 10 bases of the junction left unmatched. The CDR3 runs 19 residues. The CDR3 nucleotides are TGTGCCAGCAGCCTCTCCCCGGGACTAGCGGGGAGCTCCTACAATGAGCAGTTCTTC. Translating gives CASSLSPGLAGSSYNEQFF.

The V gene is TRBV4-1, the J gene TRBJ1-1; weak D call: TRBD1 (6 bases). Germline V gives CDR1 MGHRA, CDR2 YSYEKL. The length of the CDR3 is 11 residues. Trimming removed 5 bases from V and 7 bases from J, with 8 bases in between. The CDR3 spells CASSADSEAFF. CDR3 DNA: TGCGCCAGCAGCGCGGACAGTGAAGCTTTCTTT.

Only a few counts were recorded for this clonotype. The chain links TRBV7-9 to TRBJ2-7; possibly TRBD2 for D (6 bases). Germline V lookup: CDR1 SEHNR, CDR2 FQNEAQ (reference sequence). Trimming removed 6 bases from V and 4 bases from J, with 10 bases in between. This CDR3 is 12 amino acids long. The CDR3 sequence is CASRLSGYEQYF. CDR3 DNA: TGTGCCAGCAGACTTAGCGGATACGAGCAGTACTTC.

This clonotype was observed a few times. The CDR3 protein is CASSYLIGVSYEQYF. The DNA for the CDR3 is TGTGCCAGCAGTTACTTGATCGGGGTCTCCTACGAGCAGTACTTC. V usage is TRBV6-2 or TRBV6-3 and J usage is TRBJ2-7; D possibly corresponds to TRBD2 (5 bases). CDR1 is MNHEY, CDR2 SVGEGT, per germline. The CDR3 has 15 amino acids. V shed 1 base and J shed 0 bases, with 10 bases lying between them.

This clonotype was observed at least ten times. This rearrangement joins TRBV6-2 or TRBV6-3 to TRBJ2-2; TRBD1 agrees at 9 bases. Trimming took 5 bases from V and 1 from J; bases not matched to a gene: 5. The CDR3 spans 16 residues. Germline V lookup: CDR1 MNHEY, CDR2 SVGEGT. The CDR3 here is CASSHQDRGNTGELFF. As DNA, the CDR3 is TGTGCCAGCAGTCACCAGGACAGGGGGAACACCGGGGAGCTGTTTTTT.

The chain combines TRBV7-8 with TRBJ1-1; D is ambiguous. Trimming pared 4 bases from V and 7 bases from J, leaving 22 bases between. Germline assignment: CDR1 SGHVS and CDR2 FQNEAQ. This CDR3 spans 16 amino acids. Written as DNA, the CDR3 is TGTGCCAGCAGCTCCCATCCGGAGGGTCCCGGGAATGAAGCTTTCTTT. It specifies CASSSHPEGPGNEAFF.

This chain links TRBV4-1 with TRBJ2-1; 11 nucleotides agree with TRBD2. The CDR3 is 15 amino acids. J was trimmed by 2 bases and V by 4 bases; bases with no gene match: 1. Germline-derived CDR1 and CDR2 are MGHRA and YSYEKL. CDR3 DNA: TGCGCCAGCAGCCCTAGCGGGGGGCCCTACAATGAGCAGTTCTTC. It is translated as CASSPSGGPYNEQFF.

The rearrangement joins TRBV7-8 to TRBJ1-5, with D hard to call. Germline V gives CDR1 SGHVS, CDR2 FQNEAQ. V lost 1 base and J lost 7, with 8 bases in between. This CDR3 has 13 amino acids. In DNA, the CDR3 is TGTGCCAGCAGCTTAGAGATCGGACAGCCCCAGCATTTT. Protein product: CASSLEIGQPQHF.

This clonotype was picked up many times. The chain is built from TRBV4-3 and TRBJ2-7, with D maybe TRBD2 (6 bases). Per germline, CDR1 LGHNA and CDR2 YSLEER. Between the trimmed V and J ends, which lost 1 base and 0 bases, there was a span of 10 bases. This CDR3 has 15 amino acids. In nucleotides, the CDR3 is TGCGCCAGCAGCCAAGGCCGGGGGAGCTCCTACGAGCAGTACTTC. Residues: CASSQGRGSSYEQYF.

V and J are TRBV19 and TRBJ1-1; a possible D gene is TRBD1 (6 bases). Germline V gives CDR1 LNHDA, CDR2 SQIVND (reference sequence). The CDR3 has 16 amino acids. The germline V and J ends were trimmed by 4 bases and 4 bases, with 19 bases remaining between them. The CDR3 region has the DNA TGTGCCAGTAGTACCCCGTACAGGGAGAGTGGCACTGAAGCTTTCTTT. This encodes CASSTPYRESGTEAFF.

This clonotype was detected ten times or more. The chain is built from TRBV7-4 and TRBJ2-3; 7 nucleotides match TRBD2. The germline gives CDR1 SGHVT, CDR2 SQSDAQ. V lost 5 bases, J lost 3 bases, and 26 bases stayed unmatched. The CDR3 covers 21 residues. CDR3 DNA: TGTGCCAGCAGCCCCCCTCTGGAGCGGGGCCCTGCCTCCCCGGGAACAGATACGCAGTATTTT. Encoded protein: CASSPPLERGPASPGTDTQYF.

The chain combines TRBV12-3 or TRBV12-4 with TRBJ2-6, with D perhaps matching TRBD2 (5 bases). V gave up 6 bases and J gave up 4 bases, with 13 bases separating them. The CDR3 runs 15 residues. The CDR3 DNA reads TGTGCCAGCAGCCCCCCTGGCGGGGGGGCCAACGTCCTGACTTTC. Protein: CASSPPGGGANVLTF.

The V gene is TRBV5-1, the J gene TRBJ2-3, with 10 bases matching TRBD2. Germline values: CDR1 SGHRS, CDR2 YFSETQ. The CDR3 length is 17 residues. V was pared by 1 base and J by 5 bases, with 10 bases of the junction left unmatched. For the CDR3, the DNA is TGCGCCAGCAGCTTGAGGGAAGCGGGGGGGCCGGGAGATACGCAGTATTTT. The encoded protein is CASSLREAGGPGDTQYF.

The J gene is TRBJ1-6, the V gene TRBV27; TRBD1 is a possible D gene (5 bases). V lost 6 bases and J 10 bases, leaving 22 bases between the germline ends. This CDR3 spans 16 amino acids. Germline assignment: CDR1 MNHEY and CDR2 SMNVEV (reference sequence). The CDR3 sequence is CASRQGIGENWSPLHF. The CDR3, as DNA: TGTGCCAGCAGGCAGGGTATCGGGGAAAATTGGTCACCCCTCCACTTT.

This clonotype was seen more than once but under ten times. The V call is TRBV5-4, the J call TRBJ1-1; 8 bases line up with TRBD1. This CDR3 is 15 amino acids long. Unmatched junction bases numbered 10, after V lost 5 bases and J lost 4 bases. The germline CDR1 and CDR2 sequences are SGHNT and YYREEE (reference sequence). DNA for the CDR3: TGTGCCAGCAGGATACGACAGGGGCCGGGCACTGAAGCTTTCTTT. It codes for CASRIRQGPGTEAFF.

This clonotype was observed a handful of times. The rearrangement links TRBV4-3 to TRBJ2-1; the D gene could be TRBD1 or TRBD2 (5 bases each). The V gene's germline CDR1 is LGHNA and CDR2 YSLEER. This CDR3 is built from 15 residues. V lost 0 bases and J 6 bases, leaving 12 bases between the germline ends. CDR3 DNA sequence: TGCGCCAGCAGCCAAGAGTGGGACCTCTCCAATGAGCAGTTCTTC. Translating it yields CASSQEWDLSNEQFF.

This clonotype appeared a few times. The CDR3, as DNA: TGCGCCAGCAGCCCTGCGGGTTCGGAGACCCAGTACTTC. It specifies CASSPAGSETQYF. The chain has TRBV4-1 and TRBJ2-5; perhaps TRBD2 as D (5 bases). CDR1 is MGHRA and CDR2 is YSYEKL in the germline V gene. Trimming left V 4 bases short and J 5 bases short, with 11 bases between. This CDR3 is built from 13 residues.

The genes are TRBV20-1 and TRBJ2-2, with D tentatively TRBD2 (5 bases). Per germline, CDR1 DFQATT and CDR2 SNEGSKA (reference sequence). V lost 5 bases, J lost 4 bases, and 11 bases lay in between. The CDR3 sequence is 13 residues long. CDR3 amino acids: CSASDSTTGELFF. DNA of the CDR3: TGCAGTGCTTCGGACTCGACCACCGGGGAGCTGTTTTTT.

The chain combines TRBV4-1 with TRBJ1-5; 10 nucleotides align to TRBD1. The CDR3 runs 16 residues. The V and J ends lost 2 bases and 3 bases, in that order; junction bases with no gene match: 4. Germline V CDR1 and CDR2: MGHRA, YSYEKL. CDR3 protein: CASSQPGTGDNQPQHF. CDR3 DNA: TGCGCCAGCAGCCAACCCGGGACAGGGGACAATCAGCCCCAGCATTTT.

The chain joins TRBV7-2 to TRBJ1-2, with D tentatively TRBD1 (5 bases). The CDR3 loop spans 15 amino acids. Germline V gene data show CDR1 as SGHTA and CDR2 as FQGNSA. V was shortened by 1 base and J by 0 bases, with 9 bases between the two germline ends. The CDR3 here is CASSLGGATNYGYTF. The CDR3, as DNA: TGTGCCAGCAGCTTAGGAGGGGCGACTAACTATGGCTACACCTTC.